The 10 T cell receptor beta chains below come from one sample, sequenced in a study of T cell responses to AZD1222 COVID-19 vaccine (dated by TCRdb to the early 2020s). Receptor amplification or capture employed the immunoSEQ multiplex PCR assay. As stored in TCRdb, this immuneACCESS dataset retains in-frame rearrangements with V and J assigned. A fraction of the clones does not appear; measured against another copy, unresolved V genes explain less than half of the discrepancy, and the remainder lacks a known reason. This sample is represented by 80,000 to 130,000 clones; about 88% of them were singletons. The biggest ten clones account for roughly 17% of the sample. The time point label, read with the paper, signifies: baseline before first vaccination. Here the sequenced sample was peripheral blood, taken on day 0 of AZD1222 vaccination. These receptors originate from an adult in good health.

The chain has TRBV10-3 and TRBJ1-3, with D maybe TRBD1 (6 bases). Trimming cost V 6 bases and J 3 bases, with 21 bases left between them. CDR1 ENHRY and CDR2 SYGVKD come from the germline V gene. This CDR3 has 17 residues. The CDR3 DNA reads TGTGCCATCAGCGCATTTTTTGGGGGGCTTGATGGAAACACCATATATTTT. Translated, it gives CAISAFFGGLDGNTIYF.

This chain connects TRBV27 to TRBJ2-7; D is possibly TRBD2 (6 bases). V was shortened by 5 bases and J by 5 bases, with 19 bases between the two germline ends. CDR1 is MNHEY and CDR2 is SMNVEV in the germline V gene (reference sequence). This CDR3 has 15 amino acids. CDR3 sequence: CASSLIPGRGNEQYF. The CDR3 nucleotides read TGTGCCAGCAGTCTCATTCCGGGACGGGGGAACGAGCAGTACTTC.

The chain carries TRBV29-1 and TRBJ1-1, with a weak D call TRBD1 (6 bases). The CDR3 loop spans 13 amino acids. Germline V gene data show CDR1 as SQVTM and CDR2 as ANQGSEA. V was shortened by 5 bases and J by 0 bases, with 10 bases between the two germline ends. This CDR3 reads CSVRRTVNTEAFF. The CDR3, as DNA: TGCAGCGTTCGTCGGACAGTGAACACTGAAGCTTTCTTT. Combining the CDR3 with reference TRBV29-1 and TRBJ1-1 gives the whole variable domain SAVISQKPSRDICQRGTSLTIQCQVDSQVTMMFWYRQQPGQSLTLIATANQGSEATYESGFVIDKFPISRPNLTFSTLTVSNMSPEDSSIYLCSVRRTVNTEAFFGQGTRLTVV.

The chain has TRBV4-1 and TRBJ2-1; the D gene is possibly TRBD1 (6 bases). V lost 4 bases to trimming and J lost 9 bases, with 25 bases between them. The CDR3 is 17 amino acids. CDR1 and CDR2 from the germline V gene are MGHRA and YSYEKL. The CDR3 bases are TGCGCCAGCAGCCCAAGGACCCAGGGGCGAGGCAGTTCTGAGCAGTTCTTC. Translation gives CASSPRTQGRGSSEQFF.

The rearrangement links TRBV27 to TRBJ2-7; D call uncertain. Trimming removed 6 bases from V and 0 bases from J, with 9 bases in between. CDR3 length: 13 residues. Looked up from germline, CDR1 is MNHEY and CDR2 is SMNVEV (reference sequence). For the CDR3, the DNA is TGTGCCAGCAGCCGAGGTCCCTCCTACGAGCAGTACTTC. Translating it yields CASSRGPSYEQYF.

The V gene is TRBV10-2, the J gene TRBJ2-5, with TRBD1 matching 9 bases. Trimming removed 6 bases from V and 5 bases from J; junction bases left unmatched: 10. CDR3 size: 15 residues. Germline lookup yields CDR1 WSHSY and CDR2 SAAADI. CDR3 nucleotides: TGCGCCAGCAGAGGGTGGGACAGGGAGTCGGAGACCCAGTACTTC. Its translation: CASRGWDRESETQYF.

The chain employs TRBV11-3 and TRBJ2-1; 9 positions agree with TRBD1. CDR3 size: 14 residues. Germline V gene lookup returns CDR1 SGHNT and CDR2 YENEEA. J was trimmed by 6 bases and V by 1 base; bases with no gene match: 1. The chain's CDR3 is CASSLATGGNEQFF. CDR3 coding DNA: TGTGCCAGCAGCTTAGCGACAGGGGGCAATGAGCAGTTCTTC.

V gene TRBV5-1 combines with J gene TRBJ1-3, with a possible D match to TRBD1 (5 bases). CDR1 is SGHRS and CDR2 is YFSETQ in the germline V gene. Deletions cut 0 bases from V and 0 bases from J, with 13 bases between. The CDR3 has 17 amino acids. The CDR3 DNA reads as TGCGCCAGCAGCTTGGCCGAGGGGCCTAGCTCTGGAAACACCATATATTTT. Translation gives CASSLAEGPSSGNTIYF.

CDR3 in amino acids: CASSVGQGRSEAFF. The CDR3 DNA sequence: TGTGCCAGCAGCGTTGGACAGGGGCGCTCTGAAGCTTTCTTT. J is TRBJ1-1 and V is TRBV5-6, with 9 bases fitting TRBD1. The V and J ends lost 4 bases and 6 bases, in that order; junction bases with no gene match: 7. The CDR3 runs to 14 residues. Germline lookup yields CDR1 SGHDT and CDR2 YYEEEE.

This clone appeared once. The V call is TRBV6-5, the J call TRBJ1-5; D is unclear. CDR3 size: 13 residues. The V gene lost 4 bases and the J gene lost 3 bases, with 7 bases spanning the gap. Germline CDR1 MNHEY, CDR2 SVGAGI. The CDR3 sequence: CASSLDANQPQHF. The CDR3 nucleotides read TGTGCCAGCAGTTTGGACGCCAATCAGCCCCAGCATTTT.